This TCR beta chain was recovered during a study of blood T cell repertoires in COVID-19. Turning to the study itself: Sources were T cells, B-cell-depleted T cells, or PBMCs; the material itself was cDNA or gDNA.

The CDR3 consists of 18 residues. V was cut by 3 bases and J by 2 bases, with 23 bases left in between. Germline-derived CDR1 and CDR2 are LNHDA and SQIVND (reference sequence). Assay used: immunoSEQ multiplex PCR; TCRdb lists only in-frame clones, some missing. The data contain 150,000 to 200,000 clones, around 86% of them singletons. In this sample, this clone turned up a few times. The chain has TRBV19 and TRBJ2-7, with D maybe TRBD2 (6 bases). The TCR originated in a woman aged 30 to 39 with active or convalescent COVID-19. Sequenced sample: peripheral blood. In DNA, the CDR3 is TGTGCCAGTAGTATTATGGTTGCGGGGCAGGGATCGGCCTACGAGCAGTACTTC. Residues: CASSIMVAGQGSAYEQYF.